Each of the 30 T cell receptor beta chains below was sequenced from the same sample in a study of blood T cell repertoires in COVID-19 (dated by TCRdb to 2018 to 2021). The library relied on the immunoSEQ multiplex PCR assay. TCRdb took this table from immuneACCESS and kept in-frame rearrangements with V and J called. Such tables lack part of the clones; where checked against another copy, unresolved V genes explain under half of the gap, and the rest is unexplained. The sample records some 100,000 clones, 86% of which are singletons. Clones ranked in the top ten supply 10% of the sample. The sample was peripheral blood. The receptors originated from a man between 50 and 59 years old with acute or convalescent COVID-19.

V is TRBV21-1 and J is TRBJ2-1; the table's TRBD1 call for D was not verified on the DNA. TRBV21-1 is termed a pseudogene. The CDR3 sequence is 20 residues long. This chain's CDR3 is CASSKGSKGGKQSSYNEQFF. In DNA, the CDR3 is TGTGCCAGCAGCAAAGGGTCAAAAGGGGGCAAACAAAGCTCCTACAATGAGCAGTTCTTC.

As DNA, the CDR3 is TGCGCCAGCAGGGGACAGGGGAACACTGAAGCTTTCTTT. This translates into CASRGQGNTEAFF. The V gene is TRBV5-1, the J gene TRBJ1-1; TRBD1 aligns across 9 bases. Germline CDR1 reads SGHRS; CDR2 reads YFSETQ. Trimming at V came to 5 bases and at J to 1 base, leaving 0 bases not matched to a gene. This CDR3 has 13 residues.

V gene TRBV5-1 combines with J gene TRBJ2-1; 9 nucleotides line up with TRBD2. Looked up from germline, CDR1 is SGHRS and CDR2 is YFSETQ. Losses at the gene ends were 4 bases for V and 2 bases for J; bases not matched to a gene: 7. There are 16 residues in the CDR3. CDR3 residues: CASSLYSGSAYNEQFF. The DNA of the CDR3 is TGCGCCAGCAGCCTCTATAGCGGGAGCGCCTACAATGAGCAGTTCTTC.

The chain carries TRBV7-9 and TRBJ2-7; TRBD2 agrees at 10 bases. The germline V gene has CDR1 SEHNR and CDR2 FQNEAQ (reference sequence). The CDR3 runs to 15 residues. J gave up 6 bases and V 0 bases, and 5 bases lay outside the gene matches. CDR3 loop: CASSLALAGVSEQYF. Written as DNA, the CDR3 is TGTGCCAGCAGCTTAGCGCTAGCGGGAGTTTCCGAGCAGTACTTC.

The chain has TRBV28 and TRBJ1-5; no firm D call. The V end lost 6 bases, the J end lost 1 base, and 13 bases lay between the germline ends. The CDR3 extends over 15 amino acids. Germline CDR1 MDHEN, CDR2 SYDVKM. The CDR3 region is CASRPDMSSNQPQHF. The CDR3 coding sequence is TGTGCCAGCAGACCCGACATGTCAAGCAATCAGCCCCAGCATTTT.

The chain recombines TRBV7-9 with TRBJ2-7; D is perhaps TRBD2 (6 bases). The CDR3 is made up of 14 amino acids. Germline V lookup: CDR1 SEHNR, CDR2 FQNEAQ (reference sequence). V was pared by 5 bases and J by 2 bases, with 13 bases between. The CDR3, as DNA: TGTGCCAGCAGCCCCATCGGGGGAACCTACGAGCAGTACTTC. The encoded protein is CASSPIGGTYEQYF.

The chain is built from TRBV9 and TRBJ2-3, with D perhaps matching TRBD2 (6 bases). The CDR3 sequence is 16 residues long. Germline V lookup: CDR1 SGDLS, CDR2 YYNGEE. Trimming stripped 0 bases from V and 0 bases from J, with 11 bases between. The CDR3 DNA is TGTGCCAGCAGCGTAGGTAGCGGCACTAGCACAGATACGCAGTATTTT. It encodes CASSVGSGTSTDTQYF.

This sequence joins TRBV11-3 and TRBJ1-1; no firm D call. Per the germline V gene, CDR1 is SGHNT and CDR2 is YENEEA. Trimming took off 5 bases at V and 0 bases at J, with 7 bases between the two ends. The CDR3 consists of 13 residues. The CDR3 DNA follows: TGTGCCAGCAGCAAGACTGTGAACACTGAAGCTTTCTTT. Protein sequence: CASSKTVNTEAFF.

The chain combines TRBV6-6 with TRBJ2-5, with a possible D match to TRBD2 (6 bases). The CDR3 is made up of 15 amino acids. Germline V gene data show CDR1 as MNHNY and CDR2 as SVGAGI (reference sequence). Trimming took 3 bases from V and 0 from J, leaving 11 bases between them. CDR3 in amino acids: CASSYSGLYQETQYF. CDR3 in DNA: TGTGCCAGCAGTTATAGCGGACTGTACCAAGAGACCCAGTACTTC.

V gene TRBV11-2 combines with J gene TRBJ2-3, with 9 bases lining up with TRBD2. CDR1 and CDR2 (germline): SGHAT, FQNNGV. V dropped 5 bases and J dropped 2; count of bases not matched to a gene: 5. The CDR3 loop spans 15 amino acids. The DNA for the CDR3 is TGTGCCAGCAGCGTACGGACTAGCGTCACAGATACGCAGTATTTT. Its protein is CASSVRTSVTDTQYF.

This clone was found once. The chain carries TRBV5-6 and TRBJ2-7, with D possibly being TRBD1 (5 bases). Germline loops: CDR1 SGHDT, CDR2 YYEEEE. CDR3 length equals 14 residues. The V and J ends lost 0 bases and 2 bases respectively, with 9 bases between them. CDR3 region: CASSLASGTYEQYF. DNA of the CDR3: TGTGCCAGCAGCTTGGCATCAGGGACCTACGAGCAGTACTTC.

The gene calls are TRBV15 and TRBJ2-7; 7 bases align to TRBD1. The CDR3 runs to 15 residues. Germline CDR1 and CDR2: LNHNV and YYDKDF (reference sequence). The V gene end was trimmed by 2 bases and the J gene end by 1 base; junction bases not matched to a gene: 5. This chain's CDR3 is CATSRLRDSSYEQYF. Here the CDR3 DNA reads TGTGCCACCAGCAGATTGAGGGACAGTTCCTACGAGCAGTACTTC.

This chain links TRBV6-5 with TRBJ2-7, with 7 positions matching TRBD1. CDR3 length: 14 residues. V shed 6 bases, J shed 3 bases, and the junction held 8 bases outside the gene matches. CDR1 is MNHEY, CDR2 SVGAGI, per germline. The CDR3 nucleotides are TGTGCCAGCAGCCTAAACAGGGGCGACTACGAGCAGTACTTC. This sequence encodes CASSLNRGDYEQYF.

V and J are TRBV5-1 and TRBJ1-5, with 7 bases aligning to TRBD1. The V segment lost 4 bases and the J segment 1 base; nucleotides outside the gene matches: 5. Germline CDR1 SGHRS, CDR2 YFSETQ. The CDR3 contains 15 residues. The CDR3 reads CASSLTGSSNQPQHF. The CDR3 DNA is TGCGCCAGCAGCCTGACAGGGTCCAGCAATCAGCCCCAGCATTTT.

V gene TRBV18 combines with J gene TRBJ1-1; D is undetermined. V was cut by 3 bases and J by 0 bases, with 5 bases left in between. The V gene's germline CDR1 is KGHSH and CDR2 LQKENI. The CDR3 extends over 13 amino acids. In nucleotides, the CDR3 is TGTGCCAGCTCACCGTCAATGAACACTGAAGCTTTCTTT. Its protein is CASSPSMNTEAFF.

This chain connects TRBV7-3 to TRBJ1-2; 10 nucleotides line up with TRBD1. Trimming at V came to 0 bases and at J to 4 bases, leaving 2 bases not matched to a gene. Germline lookup yields CDR1 SGHTA and CDR2 FQGTGA. The CDR3 has 15 amino acids. CDR3 sequence reads: CASSLTGDRGYGYTF. The DNA for the CDR3 is TGTGCCAGCAGCTTAACGGGGGACAGGGGCTATGGCTACACCTTC.

The genes are TRBV5-1 and TRBJ1-4; 10 bases match TRBD1. The trim removed 4 bases at V and 4 bases at J, leaving 7 bases unmatched. Germline CDR1 is SGHRS and CDR2 is YFSETQ. This CDR3 is 16 amino acids long. The CDR3 bases are TGCGCCAGCAGCCAGGCGACAGGGGGCAGTAATGAAAAACTGTTTTTT. Translating it yields CASSQATGGSNEKLFF.

The rearrangement links TRBV6-5 to TRBJ1-2, with D possibly matching TRBD1 (6 bases). V was shortened by 7 bases and J by 2 bases, with 17 bases between the two germline ends. There are 15 residues in the CDR3. Germline CDR1 and CDR2: MNHEY and SVGAGI. CDR3 nucleotides: TGTGCCAGCATTCAACAGGGAATAGTCAACTATGGCTACACCTTC. It encodes CASIQQGIVNYGYTF.

The chain has TRBV5-4 and TRBJ2-5; 8 bases agree with TRBD2. This CDR3 has 15 amino acids. Germline values: CDR1 SGHNT, CDR2 YYREEE (reference sequence). V lost 4 bases to trimming and J lost 3 bases; unmatched junction nucleotides: 8. As DNA, the CDR3 is TGTGCCAGCAGCCCTGGGATTAGCGGGAAAGAGACCCAGTACTTC. Its translation is CASSPGISGKETQYF.

The chain links TRBV23-1 to TRBJ2-5, with TRBD2 as a possible D gene (6 bases). TRBV23-1 is treated as an ORF (open reading frame) with a function not yet certain. The CDR3 consists of 14 residues. Between the trimmed V and J ends, which lost 0 bases and 4 bases, there was a span of 9 bases. CDR3 sequence: CASSQSPGVETQYF. The CDR3 region has the DNA TGCGCCAGCAGTCAATCACCGGGAGTAGAGACCCAGTACTTC.

This chain joins TRBV6-4 and TRBJ2-2, with 8 bases that match TRBD1. The junction had 5 bases not matched to a gene; V was cut back by 6 bases and J by 5 bases. The CDR3 spans 14 residues. The V gene's germline CDR1 is MRHNA and CDR2 SNTAGT. CDR3 loop: CASSWTGNTGELFF. The DNA of the CDR3 is TGTGCCAGCAGCTGGACAGGGAATACCGGGGAGCTGTTTTTT.

This chain connects TRBV10-1 to TRBJ2-1; 9 nucleotides match TRBD2. This CDR3 spans 15 amino acids. The trim removed 6 bases at V and 7 bases at J, leaving 10 bases unmatched. From germline, CDR1 is WNHNN and CDR2 SYGVQD (reference sequence). The CDR3 nucleotides are TGCGCCAGCAGCGAGATAGGGACTAGCTGGAATGAGCAGTTCTTC. Translating it yields CASSEIGTSWNEQFF.

The chain is built from TRBV12-3 or TRBV12-4 and TRBJ1-4; no clear D. The CDR3 length is 13 residues. Trimming removed 3 bases from V and 5 bases from J, with 7 bases in between. CDR3 sequence: CASSFRRNEKLFF. The CDR3 DNA reads as TGTGCCAGCAGTTTTCGCAGAAATGAAAAACTGTTTTTT.

J is TRBJ1-2 and V is TRBV6-5, with D possibly matching TRBD1 (6 bases). V shed 6 bases and J shed 14 bases, with 16 bases lying between them. The CDR3 has 11 amino acids. Germline assignment: CDR1 MNHEY and CDR2 SVGAGI. CDR3 sequence reads: CASSLLGHRTF. CDR3 sequence (DNA): TGTGCCAGCAGCTTATTGGGACATAGGACCTTC.

This clone was seen only once. The chain employs TRBV9 and TRBJ2-2; 8 bases match TRBD2. The germline CDR1 and CDR2 sequences are SGDLS and YYNGEE. The CDR3 length is 16 residues. V lost 1 base and J lost 2; bases outside the gene matches: 4. In DNA, the CDR3 is TGTGCCAGCAGCGTATCGGGGACTAGTAACACCGGGGAGCTGTTTTTT. Translating it yields CASSVSGTSNTGELFF.

The chain has TRBV7-9 and TRBJ2-1, with TRBD2 identical over 10 bases. The CDR3 length is 16 residues. In germline, CDR1 is SEHNR, CDR2 FQNEAQ (reference sequence). J lost 9 bases, V lost 6 bases, and 14 bases had no gene match. The CDR3 nucleotides read TGTGCCAGCAGTTCCCCCCTAGCGGGGGCTCTGGTTGAGCAGTTCTTC. Amino acid sequence: CASSSPLAGALVEQFF.

The chain employs TRBV9 and TRBJ2-7; 9 bases fit TRBD1. Losses at the gene ends were 0 bases for V and 3 bases for J; bases not matched to a gene: 7. Germline values: CDR1 SGDLS, CDR2 YYNGEE. The CDR3 length is 16 residues. The CDR3: CASSVGDRESNYEQYF. CDR3 in DNA: TGTGCCAGCAGCGTAGGGGACAGGGAAAGTAACTACGAGCAGTACTTC.

The chain recombines TRBV10-3 with TRBJ1-5, with TRBD1 as a possible D gene (5 bases). Germline values: CDR1 ENHRY, CDR2 SYGVKD. V lost 0 bases and J lost 12, with 12 bases in between. CDR3 size: 13 residues. The CDR3 sequence: CAISESAVGVQHF. CDR3 in DNA: TGTGCCATCAGTGAGTCGGCGGTAGGGGTCCAGCATTTT.

The rearrangement links TRBV11-1 to TRBJ2-5, with a tentative D call TRBD1 (5 bases). Per germline, CDR1 SGHAT and CDR2 FQDESV (reference sequence). Deletions cut 1 base from V and 5 bases from J, with 11 bases between. The CDR3 is made up of 14 amino acids. The CDR3 loop is CASSLGQSSETQYF. Here the CDR3 DNA reads TGTGCCAGCAGCTTAGGACAGTCGAGTGAGACCCAGTACTTC.

This chain joins TRBV5-4 and TRBJ2-2; 11 bases are a match to TRBD2. Germline assignment: CDR1 SGHNT and CDR2 YYREEE (reference sequence). The trim removed 4 bases at V and 4 bases at J, leaving 9 bases unmatched. This CDR3 is built from 17 residues. The CDR3, as DNA: TGTGCCAGCAGCAGATCTCTAGCGGGAGGTGGCACCGGGGAGCTGTTTTTT. Its translation is CASSRSLAGGGTGELFF.